This TCR beta chain was documented in a study of T cells expressing NK-cell markers (dated by TCRdb to 2019 to 2021). About the investigation overall: In sorted CD3+CD56+NKG2C+, CD3+CD56+NKG2C- and CD3+CD56-NKG2C+ T-cell subsets from several donors, TCR beta-chain repertoires were profiled. Of the eight sequenced donors, seven were found to be HCMV-seropositive and one was found to be HCMV-seronegative. The study sequenced eight donors, all healthy volunteers chosen at random: three men and five women. The libraries were sequenced on Illumina HiSeq 2000/2500, MiSeq or NextSeq, producing 2 x 150 bp reads.

Sequenced on an Illumina HiSeq 2000. The TCR beta cDNA libraries were made using 5'RACE template switching, a step that added both a universal primer site and unique molecular identifiers. cDNA synthesis was primed from the TCR beta constant segment and was followed by two successive PCR amplification steps. On the authors' methods: MIGEC was used to demultiplex reads and group the reads by UMI, and MiTCR was used to assemble and quantify clonotypes. Only TCR cDNA sequences supported by at least two reads were kept to exclude erroneous sequences. The tcR package was used for downstream repertoire analysis, with clonotypes matched between fractions based on CDR3 nucleotide sequence plus V segment. Antigen specificity was annotated against VDJdb with VDJmatch, allowing one amino acid substitution in CDR3. Based on TCRdb reprocessing of the reads, there is one entry per CDR3 protein sequence, and DNA is missing. The V and J calls here are based on TCRdb, not the publication. The data table for this sample lists roughly 300,000 distinct CDR3 sequences. 4.2% of the sample is in the top ten clones.

To determine HCMV serostatus, a commercial ELISA kit was used to detect HCMV-specific IgG in serum. Ficoll density gradient centrifugation was used to isolate peripheral blood mononuclear cells from blood. The CDR3 runs 17 amino acids, cysteine and phenylalanine included. DNA is not on record. From a lookup of the germline V gene, CDR1 and CDR2 are SGDLS and YYNGEE. General findings and caveats noted by the study authors: It remained unclear whether the expanded NKG2C-expressing T cell clones were specific for HCMV antigens. In roughly six donors, the dominant CD3+CD56+NKG2C+ clonotypes were among the top 10 CD8+ clonotypes and accounted for about 1.0-7.5% of CD8+ T cells. Those dominant clonotypes were again the most abundant among CD3+CD56-NKG2C+ cells in a handful of donors, at about 25-65%.

Of note for this clonotype: Its antigen remains unidentified.

Here the chain combines TRBV9 and TRBJ2-1; as DNA is missing, the TRBD1 call by TCRdb cannot be tested. The sample consisted of blood T cells: a sorted CD56 or NKG2C T cell subset, CD4+ or CD8+ T cells, or bulk PBMC T cells (not recorded which). This sequence originates from a woman aged 18-69 years in good health. The CDR3 protein: CASSVAGTGGLDNEQFF.